This T cell receptor (beta chain) was captured by sequencing in a study of Ad26.COV2.S vaccination and SARS-CoV-2 variants. In the study overall: Enrollment placed the donor in the COV1001 Ad26.COV2.S trial arm. Administration of Ad26.COV2.S was intramuscular, either once or twice 56 days apart.

Notes on this clone: Its antigen remains unknown.

TCRdb's table, derived via immunoSEQ multiplex PCR, lists solely in-frame clones and lacks some. Altogether a few hundred thousand clones are present, about nine tenths being singletons, with the ten largest covering around 3.6%. Stated treatment: about 20 received Ad26.COV2.S at low or high dose, single or two shots; about five received placebo; per-sample allocation not given. Day 63 after the first vaccine or placebo injection was the time point for sampling. Trimming took off 5 bases at V and 4 bases at J, with 14 bases between the two ends. The CDR3 is 15 amino acids. The germline V gene has CDR1 KGHSH and CDR2 LQKENI. General study points: Total T cell responses may have been underestimated by the TCR breadth and depth analyses. Vaccine recipients showed a spike-specific TCR breadth that was higher than in placebo recipients.

The sequence came from a person between 18 and 65 years old who received the Ad26.COV2.S COVID-19 vaccine or a placebo. This sequence joins TRBV18 and TRBJ2-2; the D is unclear. Sequenced material: peripheral blood, taken in a trial of Ad26.COV2.S vaccine versus placebo. The CDR3 reads CASSDLDPLTGELFF. The DNA of the CDR3 is TGTGCCAGCTCAGACCTCGACCCCCTCACCGGGGAGCTGTTTTTT.